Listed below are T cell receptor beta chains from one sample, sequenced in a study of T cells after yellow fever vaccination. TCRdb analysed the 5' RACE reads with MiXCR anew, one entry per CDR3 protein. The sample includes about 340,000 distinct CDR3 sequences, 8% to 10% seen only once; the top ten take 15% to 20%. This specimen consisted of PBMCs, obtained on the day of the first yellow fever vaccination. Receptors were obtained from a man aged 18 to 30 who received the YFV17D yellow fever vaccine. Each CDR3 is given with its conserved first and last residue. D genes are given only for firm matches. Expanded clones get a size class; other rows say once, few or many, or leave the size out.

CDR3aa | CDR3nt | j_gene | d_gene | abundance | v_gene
CASSLGTRLGSGANVLTF | TGCGCCAGCAGCTTGGGGACTCGGCTGGGCTCTGGGGCCAACGTCCTGACTTTC | TRBJ2-6 | NA | NA | TRBV5-1
CASSYSTGPYNSPLHF | TGTGCCAGCAGTTACTCGACAGGTCCCTATAATTCACCCCTCCACTTT | TRBJ1-6 | NA | few | TRBV6-5
CSARGGTGEQFF | TGCAGTGCTAGAGGAGGGACTGGTGAGCAGTTCTTC | TRBJ2-1 | NA | NA | TRBV20-1
CSVKRGPTYEQYF | TGCAGCGTGAAGCGGGGGCCGACCTACGAGCAGTACTTC | TRBJ2-7 | TRBD2 | NA | TRBV20-1
CASSVVGSSGNTIYF | TGTGCCAGCAGCGTAGTTGGCAGCTCTGGAAACACCATATATTTT | TRBJ1-3 | NA | NA | TRBV9
CASSERGGGNYNEQFF | TGTGCCAGCAGTGAAAGGGGCGGGGGGAACTACAATGAGCAGTTCTTC | TRBJ2-1 | TRBD2 | NA | TRBV2
CASGRDSGANVLTF | TGTGCCAGCGGACGAGACTCTGGGGCCAACGTCCTGACTTTC | TRBJ2-6 | NA | few | TRBV7-2
CASSQAASGGVDTQYF | TGCGCCAGCAGCCAAGCGGCTAGCGGGGGTGTAGATACGCAGTATTTT | TRBJ2-3 | TRBD2 | NA | TRBV4-1
CASSSGQVNTEAFF | TGTGCCAGCAGTTCGGGACAGGTGAACACTGAAGCTTTCTTT | TRBJ1-1 | TRBD1 | many | TRBV12-3/TRBV12-4
CASMGGNEQFF | TGTGCCAGCATGGGTGGCAATGAGCAGTTCTTC | TRBJ2-1 | NA | NA | TRBV6-2/TRBV6-3
CASSTTAGPGYGYTF | TGTGCCAGTAGTACTACCGCCGGACCGGGCTATGGCTACACCTTC | TRBJ1-2 | NA | NA | TRBV19
CASSLGANSGNTIYF | TGTGCCAGCAGTTTAGGGGCAAACTCTGGAAACACCATATATTTT | TRBJ1-3 | NA | many | TRBV12-3/TRBV12-4
CASSQDGTWETQYF | TGCGCCAGCAGCCAAGACGGTACTTGGGAGACCCAGTACTTC | TRBJ2-5 | NA | many | TRBV4-3
CASSLPSFGGAETQYF | TGTGCCAGCAGCTTACCCTCCTTCGGGGGCGCGGAGACCCAGTACTTC | TRBJ2-5 | NA | few | TRBV11-2
CASSTPGQGNEQFF | TGTGCCAGCAGTACCCCGGGACAGGGCAATGAGCAGTTCTTC | TRBJ2-1 | TRBD1 | NA | TRBV6-2/TRBV6-3
CASSSLAGGRSYNEQFF | TGTGCCAGCAGTTCGTTAGCGGGGGGCAGGTCCTACAATGAGCAGTTCTTC | TRBJ2-1 | TRBD2 | many | TRBV12-3/TRBV12-4
CASSYSIQGGKAPLHF | TGTGCCAGCAGTTACTCGATACAGGGCGGGAAAGCACCCCTCCACTTT | TRBJ1-6 | NA | few | TRBV6-5
CASSKMSGPMNTEAFF | TGTGCCAGCAGCAAAATGTCGGGGCCCATGAACACTGAAGCTTTCTTT | TRBJ1-1 | NA | NA | TRBV7-9
CSVADPGQGNTIYF | TGCAGCGTTGCAGACCCAGGGCAAGGAAACACCATATATTTT | TRBJ1-3 | NA | many | TRBV29-1
CASHSGDLAKNIQYF | TGCGCCAGCCACTCCGGGGACCTAGCCAAAAACATTCAGTACTTC | TRBJ2-4 | NA | few | TRBV5-1
CASSQSGSYNSPLHF | TGTGCCAGCAGCCAGTCCGGCTCCTATAATTCACCCCTCCACTTT | TRBJ1-6 | NA | many | TRBV3-1
CASSLARLAGLYNEQFF | TGCGCCAGCAGCTTGGCTCGCTTAGCGGGGTTATACAATGAGCAGTTCTTC | TRBJ2-1 | TRBD2 | few | TRBV5-1
CAISGSGGGETQYF | TGTGCCATCAGTGGAAGCGGGGGGGGAGAGACCCAGTACTTC | TRBJ2-5 | TRBD2 | NA | TRBV10-3
CASSLGQESTDTQYF | TGTGCCAGCAGCCTAGGACAGGAGAGCACAGATACGCAGTATTTT | TRBJ2-3 | TRBD1 | NA | TRBV7-9
CATSDFGQTRVLYSNQPQHF | TGTGCCACCAGTGATTTCGGACAGACACGCGTTCTATATAGCAATCAGCCCCAGCATTTT | TRBJ1-5 | NA | NA | TRBV24-1
CATSRGGGLYEQYF | TGTGCCACCAGCAGGGGAGGAGGGCTCTACGAGCAGTACTTC | TRBJ2-7 | NA | NA | TRBV15